One sample yielded the 30 T cell receptor beta chains listed below, sequenced in a study of blood T cell repertoires in COVID-19 (TCRdb year 2020). Libraries were prepared through the immunoSEQ multiplex PCR assay. Not all clones reach the TCRdb copy of this immuneACCESS table, which keeps in-frame sequences only. Checked studies attribute under half of the gap to unresolved V genes and leave the rest unexplained. Recorded for this sample are 90,000 to 110,000 clones; 65% to 90% of them occurred a single time. Roughly two fifths of the sample rests with the top ten. What was sequenced was peripheral blood. Receptor source: a man aged 80 or over with acute or convalescent COVID-19.

The chain couples TRBV6-2 or TRBV6-3 to TRBJ1-2; 7 positions agree with TRBD1. The CDR3 extends over 14 amino acids. V shed 4 bases, J shed 4 bases, and the junction held 6 bases outside the gene matches. Germline CDR1 and CDR2: MNHEY and SVGEGT. The CDR3 region is CASSWQGGGYGYTF. CDR3 coding DNA: TGTGCCAGCAGTTGGCAGGGGGGTGGCTATGGCTACACCTTC.

The chain couples TRBV2 to TRBJ1-6; 9 nucleotides line up with TRBD1. The CDR3 is 14 residues long. Germline CDR1 and CDR2: SNHLY and FYNNEI. V gave up 6 bases and J gave up 10 bases; unmatched junction bases: 7. CDR3 residues: CASRQQGARSPLHF. CDR3 bases: TGTGCCAGCAGGCAACAGGGGGCAAGGTCACCCCTCCACTTT.

The genes are TRBV18 and TRBJ1-1; 7 bases match TRBD1. Germline-derived CDR1 and CDR2 are KGHSH and LQKENI. Trimming removed 4 bases from V and 2 bases from J; junction bases left unmatched: 1. The length of the CDR3 is 13 residues. The CDR3 DNA follows: TGTGCCAGCTCACGACAGGGAAACACTGAAGCTTTCTTT. As protein: CASSRQGNTEAFF.

The chain joins TRBV5-4 to TRBJ2-2; D is unclear. The V gene's germline CDR1 is SGHNT and CDR2 YYREEE (reference sequence). The CDR3 consists of 14 residues. Trimming took 4 bases from V and 3 from J, leaving 10 bases between them. This CDR3 reads CASSPGSYTGELFF. CDR3 sequence (DNA): TGTGCCAGCAGCCCCGGGTCATACACCGGGGAGCTGTTTTTT. Looking up the rest from reference TRBV5-4 and TRBJ2-2 gives the full variable domain: ETGVTQSPTHLIKTRGQQVTLRCSSQSGHNTVSWYQQALGQGPQFIFQYYREEENGRGNFPPRFSGLQFPNYSSELNVNALELDDSALYLCASSPGSYTGELFFGEGSRLTVL.

The chain carries TRBV2 and TRBJ1-1; D ambiguous. CDR1 and CDR2 (germline): SNHLY, FYNNEI. This CDR3 has 13 residues. V was pared by 7 bases and J by 5 bases, with 14 bases between. CDR3 amino acids: CASNGPFETEAFF. The CDR3 DNA follows: TGTGCCAGCAACGGTCCCTTCGAAACTGAAGCTTTCTTT.

The gene calls are TRBV6-5 and TRBJ1-2; tentatively, D is TRBD1 (5 bases). This CDR3 spans 12 amino acids. Looked up from germline, CDR1 is MNHEY and CDR2 is SVGAGI. Deletions cut 7 bases from V and 3 bases from J, with 9 bases between. Here the CDR3 DNA reads TGTGCCAGCAATGGACAACACTATGGCTACACCTTC. Translated: CASNGQHYGYTF.

V and J are TRBV12-3 or TRBV12-4 and TRBJ1-1; tentative D call: TRBD1 (6 bases). V lost 5 bases and J 7 bases, leaving 14 bases between the germline ends. The CDR3 sequence is 13 residues long. The CDR3 region is CASSPDRYFEAFF. The CDR3 DNA sequence: TGTGCCAGCAGTCCCGACAGGTACTTTGAAGCTTTCTTT.

This rearrangement joins TRBV28 to TRBJ2-4, with TRBD2 as a possible D gene (6 bases). Looked up from germline, CDR1 is MDHEN and CDR2 is SYDVKM. Between the trimmed V and J ends, which lost 1 base and 6 bases, there was a span of 13 bases. The CDR3 extends over 15 amino acids. CDR3 DNA: TGTGCCAGCAGTTTATCGGAGGCGGGGCCAAACATTCAGTACTTC. Translation: CASSLSEAGPNIQYF.

The sample holds a few counts of this clone. The rearrangement links TRBV4-1 to TRBJ1-1, with unresolved D. The V end lost 0 bases, the J end lost 3 bases, and 8 bases lay between the germline ends. The CDR3 has 14 amino acids. Germline V gene sequence: CDR1 MGHRA, CDR2 YSYEKL. This CDR3 is CASSQEEVYTEAFF. The CDR3 region has the DNA TGCGCCAGCAGCCAAGAGGAGGTCTACACTGAAGCTTTCTTT.

This sequence joins TRBV6-1 and TRBJ2-1; D may be TRBD2 (5 bases). CDR3 size: 15 residues. Looked up from germline, CDR1 is MNHNS and CDR2 is SASEGT. Deletions cut 0 bases from V and 0 bases from J, with 6 bases between. CDR3 region: CASSEAGSSYNEQFF. Written as DNA, the CDR3 is TGTGCCAGCAGTGAAGCAGGGAGCTCCTACAATGAGCAGTTCTTC.

This sequence joins TRBV7-9 and TRBJ1-1, with D perhaps TRBD1 (5 bases). Trimming pared 6 bases from V and 4 bases from J, leaving 18 bases between. The CDR3 is made up of 15 amino acids. CDR1 is SEHNR and CDR2 is FQNEAQ in the germline V gene (reference sequence). CDR3 bases: TGTGCCAGCAGAGAACAGATCGGGGGTAGCACTGAAGCTTTCTTT. Translated: CASREQIGGSTEAFF.

This clone was detected only a few times. The gene calls are TRBV25-1 and TRBJ2-1, with TRBD2 identical over 8 bases. The CDR3 is made up of 14 amino acids. Per the germline V gene, CDR1 is MGHDK and CDR2 is SYGVNS. The V and J ends lost 2 bases and 9 bases, in that order; junction bases with no gene match: 6. CDR3 sequence (DNA): TGTGCCAGCAGTGAAAGCGGGAGCAATGTTGAGCAGTTCTTC. It codes for CASSESGSNVEQFF.

The rearrangement links TRBV18 to TRBJ2-1; 11 bases align to TRBD1. Germline CDR1 and CDR2: KGHSH and LQKENI. V gave up 0 bases and J gave up 5 bases; unmatched junction bases: 6. The CDR3 sequence is 17 residues long. DNA for the CDR3: TGTGCCAGCTCACCACCTACGGGACAGGGGGGCCACAATGAGCAGTTCTTC. Protein: CASSPPTGQGGHNEQFF.

This CDR3 reads CASSLIRSGANVLTF. DNA for the CDR3: TGTGCCAGCAGCTTAATCCGCTCTGGGGCCAACGTCCTGACTTTC. This chain links TRBV7-8 with TRBJ2-6, with D unresolved. Deletions cut 2 bases from V and 0 bases from J, with 5 bases between. The germline V gene encodes CDR1 SGHVS and CDR2 FQNEAQ. The length of the CDR3 is 15 residues.

V and J are TRBV6-5 and TRBJ1-4; TRBD1 matches 7 bases. The ends lost 6 bases at V and 8 bases at J; junction bases unmatched: 9. This CDR3 has 14 amino acids. Germline V CDR1 and CDR2: MNHEY, SVGAGI. DNA for the CDR3: TGTGCCAGCAGGCAAGGGACAGTTGGAGAAAAACTGTTTTTT. Protein sequence: CASRQGTVGEKLFF.

The chain combines TRBV5-3 with TRBJ1-1; D may be TRBD1 (6 bases). TRBV5-3 is identified as an open reading frame with a role that is uncertain. V gave up 1 base and J gave up 8 bases, with 18 bases separating them. The CDR3 spans 15 residues. The CDR3 loop reads CARSLNTGGPAEAFF. The CDR3 coding sequence is TGTGCCAGAAGCTTGAATACGGGGGGGCCAGCGGAAGCTTTCTTT.

The chain joins TRBV18 to TRBJ2-5; 12 bases agree with TRBD2. The CDR3 length is 18 residues. V was clipped by 3 bases and J by 1 base; unmatched bases: 9. The germline CDR1 and CDR2 sequences are KGHSH and LQKENI. CDR3 region: CASSPVLTSGSFQETQYF. The CDR3 DNA follows: TGTGCCAGCTCACCCGTACTGACTAGCGGGAGTTTCCAAGAGACCCAGTACTTC.

This chain links TRBV6-2 or TRBV6-3 with TRBJ2-7; the match to TRBD2 covers 8 bases. V shed 0 bases and J 3 bases; nucleotides not matched to a gene: 4. In germline, CDR1 is MNHEY, CDR2 SVGEGT. This CDR3 contains 15 residues. The DNA for the CDR3 is TGTGCCAGCAGTTACTCGTTCGCGGGGGGCTACGAGCAGTACTTC. This sequence encodes CASSYSFAGGYEQYF.

This rearrangement joins TRBV19 to TRBJ1-1; D might be TRBD1 (5 bases). The germline CDR1 and CDR2 sequences are LNHDA and SQIVND (reference sequence). The length of the CDR3 is 14 residues. The V gene lost 6 bases and the J gene lost 1 base, with 12 bases spanning the gap. The DNA of the CDR3 is TGTGCCAGTAGGGTCAGGGTTGGGAACACTGAAGCTTTCTTT. Translated: CASRVRVGNTEAFF.

CDR3 nucleotides: TGCAGTGCTAGTCAGGGACTAGCGATGAGCTCCTACGAGCAGTACTTC. Its protein is CSASQGLAMSSYEQYF. The V gene is TRBV20-1, the J gene TRBJ2-7; TRBD2 matches at 10 bases. Germline CDR1 DFQATT, CDR2 SNEGSKA (reference sequence). V lost 3 bases and J lost 0; bases outside the gene matches: 8. This CDR3 is built from 16 residues.

The V gene is TRBV5-1, the J gene TRBJ2-3; tentatively, D is TRBD1 (5 bases). V was pared by 4 bases and J by 0 bases, with 12 bases between. This CDR3 spans 15 amino acids. Germline loops: CDR1 SGHRS, CDR2 YFSETQ. DNA of the CDR3: TGCGCCAGCAGCGGATCAGGGATGAGCACAGATACGCAGTATTTT. Its translation is CASSGSGMSTDTQYF.

This clone was seen only once. The CDR3 DNA sequence: TGTGCCAGCAGTTTATACAGACGCTATGGCTACACCTTC. This translates into CASSLYRRYGYTF. The chain joins TRBV28 to TRBJ1-2; D ambiguous. Germline loops: CDR1 MDHEN, CDR2 SYDVKM. The CDR3 runs 13 residues. Trimming took 1 base from V and 4 from J, leaving 7 bases between them.

This chain joins TRBV18 and TRBJ1-5, with D maybe TRBD1 (5 bases). Germline V lookup: CDR1 KGHSH, CDR2 LQKENI. The CDR3 is 18 amino acids. The V end was cut by 2 bases, the J end by 0 bases, with 17 bases between. The CDR3 sequence is CASSPGGHSTYSNQPQHF. The CDR3 DNA sequence: TGTGCCAGCTCACCAGGCGGACACTCCACCTATAGCAATCAGCCCCAGCATTTT. Based on the CDR3 plus reference TRBV18 and TRBJ1-5, the full variable domain is NAGVMQNPRHLVRRRGQEARLRCSPMKGHSHVYWYRQLPEEGLKFMVYLQKENIIDESGMPKERFSAEFPKEGPSILRIQQVVRGDSAAYFCASSPGGHSTYSNQPQHFGDGTRLSIL.

The rearrangement links TRBV30 to TRBJ1-2, with 8 nucleotides matching TRBD1. Germline CDR1 is GTSNPN and CDR2 is SVGIG (reference sequence). CDR3 size: 16 residues. The V gene end was trimmed by 0 bases and the J gene end by 3 bases; junction bases not matched to a gene: 9. Written as DNA, the CDR3 is TGTGCCTGGAGTGTACTGCAACAGGGGGTTGACTATGGCTACACCTTC. This gives the protein CAWSVLQQGVDYGYTF.

The rearrangement uses TRBV7-3 and TRBJ2-1; TRBD2 matches at 15 bases. Germline-derived CDR1 and CDR2 are SGHTA and FQGTGA. The CDR3 runs 15 residues. The trim removed 4 bases at V and 6 bases at J, leaving 1 base unmatched. This CDR3 reads CASSSGLAGGNEQFF. CDR3 DNA: TGTGCCAGCAGCTCGGGACTAGCGGGGGGCAATGAGCAGTTCTTC.

The table lists this clone with a count of one. The chain recombines TRBV6-5 with TRBJ2-7, with 9 bases aligning to TRBD1. Germline V gene lookup returns CDR1 MNHEY and CDR2 SVGAGI. Trimming removed 2 bases from V and 2 bases from J; junction bases left unmatched: 4. The CDR3 has 15 amino acids. For the CDR3, the DNA is TGTGCCAGCAGTTACACTGGACAGGGGACCTACGAGCAGTACTTC. Translating it yields CASSYTGQGTYEQYF.

The chain joins TRBV19 to TRBJ2-7; TRBD2 matches at 11 bases. Germline V gene sequence: CDR1 LNHDA, CDR2 SQIVND (reference sequence). The trim removed 5 bases at V and 5 bases at J, leaving 8 bases unmatched. This CDR3 comprises 15 residues. The CDR3 region is CASSATSSGRNEQYF. CDR3 in DNA: TGTGCCAGTAGTGCGACATCTAGCGGGAGGAACGAGCAGTACTTC.

This chain links TRBV5-1 with TRBJ1-1; D unclear. The germline V gene has CDR1 SGHRS and CDR2 YFSETQ. This CDR3 spans 14 amino acids. V lost 1 base and J 4 bases, leaving 11 bases between the germline ends. The CDR3 loop is CASSLKSGSTEAFF. The CDR3 DNA is TGCGCCAGCAGCTTGAAAAGCGGCTCCACTGAAGCTTTCTTT.

This clone has just a few counts. The chain uses TRBV19 and TRBJ1-1; no clear D gene. Trimming cost V 6 bases and J 4 bases, with 15 bases left between them. The CDR3 spans 14 residues. Germline CDR1 and CDR2: LNHDA and SQIVND (reference sequence). The CDR3 DNA reads TGTGCCAGTAGCGATGGCGGGAGGCCCACTGAAGCTTTCTTT. Translation gives CASSDGGRPTEAFF.

The CDR3 region is CSVVYVSETEAFF. DNA for the CDR3: TGCAGCGTTGTATATGTGAGTGAGACTGAAGCTTTCTTT. The chain couples TRBV29-1 to TRBJ1-1; D not resolved. V was trimmed by 4 bases and J by 5 bases, leaving 14 bases between them. Germline values: CDR1 SQVTM, CDR2 ANQGSEA. The CDR3 is 13 residues long.